Following are 5 T cell receptor beta chains from one sample sequenced in a study of blood T cell repertoires in COVID-19. This table comes from immunoSEQ multiplex PCR, and its TCRdb copy is limited to in-frame clones, with some not included. The profile shows a few hundred thousand clones, 80% to 90% of them singletons. The specimen was peripheral blood. All receptors come from a man in his fifties or sixties with acute or convalescent COVID-19.

This chain links TRBV27 with TRBJ1-2, with D maybe TRBD1 (6 bases). The germline CDR1 and CDR2 sequences are MNHEY and SMNVEV (reference sequence). CDR3 length equals 15 residues. V was clipped by 6 bases and J by 0 bases, with 14 bases between them. Written as DNA, the CDR3 is TGTGCCAGCAGGAAACAGGGCCCGACTAACTATGGCTACACCTTC. Translating gives CASRKQGPTNYGYTF.

The gene calls are TRBV7-2 and TRBJ2-7; 11 bases map to TRBD2. This CDR3 has 15 amino acids. J was trimmed by 4 bases and V by 6 bases; bases with no gene match: 8. Germline V gene data show CDR1 as SGHTA and CDR2 as FQGNSA. As DNA, the CDR3 is TGTGCCAGCAGAACTAGCGGGAGCGGGCTGTACGAGCAGTACTTC. It codes for CASRTSGSGLYEQYF.

The chain couples TRBV6-5 to TRBJ2-5; D possibly corresponds to TRBD2 (7 bases). Germline lookup yields CDR1 MNHEY and CDR2 SVGAGI. There are 13 residues in the CDR3. Deletions cut 9 bases from V and 2 bases from J, with 13 bases between. CDR3 DNA: TGTGCCAGTAGGGGGGGACCTCAAGAGACCCAGTACTTC. Translated, it gives CASRGGPQETQYF.

V is TRBV6-2 or TRBV6-3 and J is TRBJ1-1, with a tentative D call TRBD1 (6 bases). Trimming left V 4 bases short and J 0 bases short, with 18 bases between. The germline V gene encodes CDR1 MNHEY and CDR2 SVGEGT. The CDR3 runs to 17 residues. This chain's CDR3 is CASSSGATGSMNTEAFF. CDR3 DNA: TGTGCCAGCAGTTCAGGGGCCACAGGGAGCATGAACACTGAAGCTTTCTTT.

V and J are TRBV30 and TRBJ1-5; TRBD1 is a possible D gene (5 bases). CDR3 length: 16 residues. CDR1 is GTSNPN and CDR2 is SVGIG in the germline V gene (reference sequence). With 0 bases removed from V and 6 bases from J, the gap between germline ends came to 18 bases. CDR3 coding DNA: TGTGCCTGGAGTGTACAAGTGGCAGGGCTCGGTCAGCCCCAGCATTTT. Translation gives CAWSVQVAGLGQPQHF.